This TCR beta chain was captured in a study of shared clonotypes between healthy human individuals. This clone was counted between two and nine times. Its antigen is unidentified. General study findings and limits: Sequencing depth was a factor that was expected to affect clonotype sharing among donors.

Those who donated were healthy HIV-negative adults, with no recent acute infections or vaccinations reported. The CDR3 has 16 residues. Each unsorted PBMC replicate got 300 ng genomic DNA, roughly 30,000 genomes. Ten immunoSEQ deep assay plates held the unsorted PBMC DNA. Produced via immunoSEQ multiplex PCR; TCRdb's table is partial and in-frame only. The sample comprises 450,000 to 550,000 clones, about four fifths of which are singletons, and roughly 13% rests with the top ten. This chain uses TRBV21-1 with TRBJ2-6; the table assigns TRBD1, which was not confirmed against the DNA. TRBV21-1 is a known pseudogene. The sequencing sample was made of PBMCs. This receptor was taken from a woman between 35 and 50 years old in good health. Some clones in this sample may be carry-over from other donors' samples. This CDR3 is CASSKEVTAGANVLTF. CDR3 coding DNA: TGTGCCAGCAGCAAAGAAGTGACAGCTGGGGCCAACGTCCTGACTTTC.